What follows are 8 T cell receptor beta chains derived from one specimen sequenced in a study of OX40 agonist ivuxolimab in advanced cancers. The library was made by the immunoSEQ multiplex PCR assay. TCRdb limited this immuneACCESS table to in-frame rearrangements with V and J called. A share of clones is missing; checked studies link under half to unresolved V genes, and the rest is unexplained. A total of under 90,000 clones appear in this sample, approximately 80% of them only once. The biggest ten clones account for 1.4% to 1.5% of the sample. The specimen was CD4+ or CD8+ T cells sorted from blood, collected in a trial of the OX40 agonist ivuxolimab. Every receptor here comes from an adult with an advanced solid tumor such as melanoma, head and neck, liver or kidney cancer.

The CDR3 DNA follows: TGTGCTAGTGGTTTGGTCTTTGGACAGAATAGCAATCAGCCCCAGCATTTT. Translating it yields CASGLVFGQNSNQPQHF. The chain combines TRBV12-5 with TRBJ1-5; TRBD1 might be the D (6 bases). This CDR3 has 17 amino acids. V was shortened by 0 bases and J by 0 bases, with 12 bases between the two germline ends. Germline CDR1 LGHNT, CDR2 FRNRAP.

As to this clone: Other DNA sequences in the sample encode the same CDR3. The chain uses TRBV5-1 and TRBJ2-3; D is unclear. Trimming shortened V by 2 bases and J by 3 bases, and 1 base separated the two germline ends. The CDR3 runs to 11 residues. Germline-derived CDR1 and CDR2 are SGHRS and YFSETQ. In DNA form, the CDR3 reads TGCGCCAGCAGCTTAACAGATACGCAGTATTTT. It yields the protein CASSLTDTQYF.

The chain employs TRBV7-2 and TRBJ2-5; maybe TRBD2 (6 bases). With 7 bases removed from V and 3 bases from J, the gap between germline ends came to 18 bases. This CDR3 has 15 residues. Germline V gene sequence: CDR1 SGHTA, CDR2 FQGNSA. CDR3 amino acids: CASTQGGGSKETQYF. The DNA for the CDR3 is TGTGCCAGCACCCAGGGTGGGGGGAGTAAAGAGACCCAGTACTTC. The full variable domain, with the rest looked up from reference TRBV7-2 and TRBJ2-5, is GAGVSQSPSNKVTEKGKDVELRCDPISGHTALYWYRQSLGQGLEFLIYFQGNSAPDKSGLPSDRFSAERTGGSVSTLTIQRTQQEDSAVYLCASTQGGGSKETQYFGPGTRLLVL.

This sequence joins TRBV5-6 and TRBJ1-1; 8 nucleotides line up with TRBD1. The V segment lost 4 bases and the J segment 0 bases; nucleotides outside the gene matches: 8. The CDR3 extends over 16 amino acids. Germline V lookup: CDR1 SGHDT, CDR2 YYEEEE. The CDR3 protein is CASSLTGGVMNTEAFF. In DNA form, the CDR3 reads TGTGCCAGCAGCCTAACAGGGGGAGTAATGAACACTGAAGCTTTCTTT.

The J gene is TRBJ1-6, the V gene TRBV6-4, with D uncertain. CDR3 length: 14 amino acids. The V end was cut by 6 bases, the J end by 7 bases, with 13 bases between. CDR1 MRHNA and CDR2 SNTAGT come from the germline V gene. The DNA for the CDR3 is TGTGCCAGCAGCCTGCGGGAGGGCAATTCACCCCTCCACTTT. This translates into CASSLREGNSPLHF.

This clone came up a few times. This chain links TRBV11-2 with TRBJ2-2; the D call may be TRBD1 or TRBD2 (5 bases each). CDR3 length: 16 amino acids. Trimming shortened V by 1 base and J by 4 bases, and 13 bases separated the two germline ends. Germline CDR1 SGHAT, CDR2 FQNNGV. The CDR3 spells CASSLGPGAGTGELFF. In DNA form, the CDR3 reads TGTGCCAGCAGCTTAGGACCTGGGGCGGGCACCGGGGAGCTGTTTTTT.

The genes are TRBV2 and TRBJ2-5; D gene uncertain. V shed 7 bases and J shed 3 bases, with 9 bases lying between them. Germline V gene sequence: CDR1 SNHLY, CDR2 FYNNEI. The CDR3 length is 12 residues. CDR3 coding DNA: TGTGCCAGCAATCCGGGCGAAGAGACCCAGTACTTC. Translated: CASNPGEETQYF.

The V and J genes are TRBV19 and TRBJ2-2; 14 nucleotides agree with TRBD2. With 4 bases clipped from V and 7 bases from J, the junction kept 2 bases outside the gene matches. Germline V gene data show CDR1 as LNHDA and CDR2 as SQIVND (reference sequence). The CDR3 spans 15 residues. Written as DNA, the CDR3 is TGTGCCAGTAGTAGGGGACTAGCGGGGGTCGGGGAGCTGTTTTTT. Protein: CASSRGLAGVGELFF.